Presented here are 29 T cell receptor beta chains from one specimen sequenced in a study of tumor and adjacent non-tumor tissue in lung cancer. A modified ARM-PCR protocol with three rounds of nested PCR amplified TCRbeta. Via MiXCR, TCRdb re-called the multiplex PCR reads, giving one row per CDR3 protein. The sample consists of some 100,000 distinct CDR3 sequences, around three fifths of them appearing once. The template was RNA from unsorted bulk tissue. This non-tumor lung sample came from over 3 cm beyond the tumor edge. Material for sequencing was distant non-tumor lung tissue. These receptor sequences come from a man younger than 45 with non-small cell lung cancer.

Concerning this clonotype: This may stem from a read error, because a much larger clone lies one nucleotide away. The J gene is TRBJ2-3, the V gene TRBV20-1; a weak D match, TRBD2 (6 bases). V was cut by 5 bases and J by 2 bases, with 20 bases left in between. From germline, CDR1 is DFQATT and CDR2 SNEGSKA (reference sequence). The CDR3 runs to 16 residues. The CDR3 DNA reads TGCAGTGCTCTCCCGACGCGGGGCTCTAACACAGATACGCAGTATTTT. Translation: CSALPTRGSNTDTQYF.

Comments on this clonotype: The junction departs from germline at one end; a sequencing error may be responsible. The genes are TRBV6-2 or TRBV6-3 and TRBJ2-7; D unclear. CDR3 length equals 14 residues. In germline, CDR1 is MNHEY, CDR2 SVGEGT. The CDR3 reads CASRPHEAVYEQYF. For the CDR3, the DNA is TGTGCCAGCAGACCGCATGAGGCCGTCTACGAACAGTACTTC.

V gene TRBV11-1 combines with J gene TRBJ2-1; 8 bases are shared with TRBD2. The CDR3 loop spans 15 amino acids. Germline CDR1 and CDR2: SGHAT and FQDESV (reference sequence). With V trimmed by 4 bases and J by 6 bases, 8 bases remained unmatched. CDR3 bases: TGTGCCAGCAGCTCCGATGCGGGAGGTTTCAATGAGCAGTTCTTC. It translates to CASSSDAGGFNEQFF.

CDR3 loop: CASSQANAVTEAFF. The CDR3 DNA follows: TGTGCCAGTAGTCAGGCCAACGCTGTCACTGAAGCTTTCTTT. The chain employs TRBV19 and TRBJ1-1; no reliable D call. The CDR3 contains 14 residues. Trimming removed 5 bases at V and 4 bases at J, with 14 bases between. Germline V CDR1 and CDR2: LNHDA, SQIVND (reference sequence).

This clonotype was recorded a few times. Just one base apart from a much larger clone, this may be a read error. The chain links TRBV12-3 or TRBV12-4 to TRBJ2-5, with 10 bases that match TRBD1. The V segment lost 6 bases and the J segment 5 bases; nucleotides outside the gene matches: 9. The CDR3 runs 15 residues. The CDR3 DNA sequence: TGTGCCAGCAGCCGACAGGGGGCGGGACGGGAGACCCAGTACTTC. As protein: CASSRQGAGRETQYF.

The chain has TRBV18 and TRBJ1-3, with unresolved D. The CDR3 has 14 residues. The V gene's germline CDR1 is KGHSH and CDR2 LQKENI. Trimming took off 9 bases at V and 0 bases at J, with 12 bases between the two ends. CDR3 region: CASSSGNSGNTIYF. The CDR3 DNA reads TGTGCCAGTTCATCAGGCAACTCTGGAAACACCATATATTTT.

Concerning this clonotype: A much larger clone lies one base from this, so it may be a read error. This chain connects TRBV12-3 or TRBV12-4 to TRBJ2-7, with D unresolved. This CDR3 is 12 amino acids long. CDR3 loop: CASSSPPYEQNF. The CDR3 DNA is TGTGCCAGCAGTTCCCCCCCCTACGAGCAGAACTTC.

Note on this clonotype: One end of the junction fails to match germline, which may point to a read error. The gene calls are TRBV20-1 and TRBJ1-5; D possibly corresponds to TRBD1 (5 bases). Germline CDR1 DFQATT, CDR2 SNEGSKA (reference sequence). The CDR3 covers 14 residues. CDR3 in DNA: TGCAGTGCTAGAGCGGGTAGGGGCAGTCAGGCCCAGCATTTT. Its protein product is CSARAGRGSQAQHF.

The chain is built from TRBV2 and TRBJ1-5; D gene ambiguous. This CDR3 is built from 15 residues. The ends were cut back, 5 bases at V and 7 bases at J, with 18 bases in the middle. The germline V gene has CDR1 SNHLY and CDR2 FYNNEI. The CDR3 nucleotides read TGTGCCAGCAGTCCTCCTTGGTTTTCCGGGCAGCCCCAGCATTTT. This gives the protein CASSPPWFSGQPQHF.

Notes on this clonotype: Relative to the germline gene, one junction end is altered; a read error may explain this. The chain employs TRBV11-1 and TRBJ2-3; 13 bases align to TRBD2. This CDR3 is built from 17 residues. Germline V lookup: CDR1 SGHAT, CDR2 FQDESV (reference sequence). Here the CDR3 reads CANSPGTSGASTDTQYF. The CDR3, as DNA: TGTGCCAACAGCCCCGGGACTAGCGGGGCGAGCACAGATACGCAGTATTTT.

This chain uses TRBV29-1 with TRBJ1-5; no firm D call. CDR1 and CDR2 from the germline V gene are SQVTM and ANQGSEA. The V gene lost 6 bases and the J gene lost 1 base, with 13 bases spanning the gap. The CDR3 sequence is 14 residues long. CDR3 bases: TGCAGCGTGTCATCAGGCATAAGCAATCAGCCCCAGCATTTT. It encodes CSVSSGISNQPQHF.

This clonotype has ten or more counts. The chain couples TRBV20-1 to TRBJ2-2, with D possibly matching TRBD2 (5 bases). The germline V and J ends were trimmed by 2 bases and 0 bases, with 16 bases remaining between them. Germline loops: CDR1 DFQATT, CDR2 SNEGSKA (reference sequence). The CDR3 is made up of 17 amino acids. In DNA, the CDR3 is TGCAGTGCTAGACTGAATACGGCGGGCGCGAACACCGGGGAGCTGTTTTTT. The encoded protein is CSARLNTAGANTGELFF.

V and J are TRBV20-1 and TRBJ2-3, with 7 positions matching TRBD2. Germline CDR1 is DFQATT and CDR2 is SNEGSKA (reference sequence). V shed 5 bases and J 5 bases; nucleotides not matched to a gene: 16. The CDR3 length is 16 residues. In DNA form, the CDR3 reads TGCAGTGCTCTCGCGGGGGTGCCGTCGTACATAGATACGCAGTATTTT. Translated, it gives CSALAGVPSYIDTQYF.

A note on this clonotype: The CDR3 ends on some other residue instead of the conserved phenylalanine or tryptophan, so this is likely a read error. CDR3 in amino acids: CASSLGSEGETQYL. DNA for the CDR3: TGTGCCAGCAGCTTAGGTTCGGAGGGAGAGACCCAGTACTTA. The chain employs TRBV11-1 and TRBJ2-5; maybe TRBD2 (6 bases). The germline V gene has CDR1 SGHAT and CDR2 FQDESV (reference sequence). With 1 base removed from V and 4 bases from J, the gap between germline ends came to 10 bases. The CDR3 has 14 amino acids.

This clonotype was picked up a small number of times. One end of the junction fails to match germline, which may point to a read error. The chain employs TRBV10-3 and TRBJ1-3; a possible D gene is TRBD1 (5 bases). Germline V lookup: CDR1 ENHRY, CDR2 SYGVKD. This CDR3 is built from 14 residues. The CDR3, as DNA: TGTACCATCAGTGATGGGGCCGTAGAGGATACCATATATTTT. This codes for CTISDGAVEDTIYF.

Details on this clonotype: Mismatch with germline at one junction end may stem from a read error. V gene TRBV11-2 combines with J gene TRBJ2-2; possibly TRBD2 for D (6 bases). Germline V gene lookup returns CDR1 SGHAT and CDR2 FQNNGV. This CDR3 has 17 residues. The CDR3 DNA is TGTCCCAGCAGTCGGAAGCGGGCCGGGGACCTCGCCGGGGAGCTGTTTTTT. Protein sequence: CPSSRKRAGDLAGELFF. The full variable domain, its missing parts supplied by reference TRBV11-2 and TRBJ2-2, is EAGVAQSPRYKIIEKRQSVAFWCNPISGHATLYWYQQILGQGPKLLIQFQNNGVVDDSQLPKDRFSAERLKGVDSTLKIQPAKLEDSAVYLCPSSRKRAGDLAGELFFGEGSRLTVL.

In the case of this clonotype: Since a much larger clone is just one base distant, this may be a read error. The chain links TRBV7-8 to TRBJ2-3; the match to TRBD1 covers 7 bases. The CDR3 is made up of 16 amino acids. The germline V gene encodes CDR1 SGHVS and CDR2 FQNEAQ. Unmatched junction bases numbered 8, after V lost 1 base and J lost 4 bases. CDR3 protein: CASSLDPTGLPDTQYF. For the CDR3, the DNA is TGTGCCAGCAGCTTAGATCCGACAGGGTTGCCAGATACGCAGTATTTT.

Many counts were recorded for this clonotype. The genes are TRBV12-5 and TRBJ1-1; D not certain. From germline, CDR1 is LGHNT and CDR2 FRNRAP. Trimming removed 1 base at V and 1 base at J, with 4 bases between. The CDR3 runs to 13 residues. The CDR3 reads CASGLGPNTEAFF. Here the CDR3 DNA reads TGTGCTAGTGGTTTGGGACCGAACACTGAAGCTTTCTTT.

Regarding this clonotype: The conserved phenylalanine or tryptophan is not found at the CDR3 terminus, so this likely reflects a read error. The chain recombines TRBV20-1 with TRBJ2-7; weak D call: TRBD2 (5 bases). The CDR3 is 14 amino acids. Trimming shortened V by 1 base and J by 3 bases, and 13 bases separated the two germline ends. Germline V gene sequence: CDR1 DFQATT, CDR2 SNEGSKA (reference sequence). The CDR3 reads CSARGGTSDYEQYL. In nucleotides, the CDR3 is TGCAGTGCTAGAGGGGGAACTAGTGACTACGAGCAGTACTTA.

This rearrangement joins TRBV12-3 or TRBV12-4 to TRBJ1-5; a weak D match, TRBD1 (6 bases). V was clipped by 4 bases and J by 6 bases, with 13 bases between them. There are 14 residues in the CDR3. Here the CDR3 DNA reads TGTGCCAGCAGTTCCGGAGAGGGGGTTCAGCCCCAGCATTTT. Translation: CASSSGEGVQPQHF.

Concerning this clonotype: The CDR3 does not close with the conserved phenylalanine or tryptophan, likely indicating a read error. The chain is built from TRBV20-1 and TRBJ2-3; no clear D gene. CDR1 and CDR2 (germline): DFQATT, SNEGSKA (reference sequence). The CDR3 has 14 amino acids. Trimming took 7 bases from V and 2 from J, leaving 16 bases between them. The CDR3 spells CSVRKGFSTDTQYS. The CDR3 DNA follows: TGCAGTGTTAGGAAAGGTTTTTCCACAGATACGCAGTATTCT.

Turning to this clonotype: No conserved phenylalanine or tryptophan ends this CDR3, so it is likely a read error. The genes are TRBV11-2 and TRBJ1-5; possible D gene TRBD1, 5 bases. This CDR3 spans 14 amino acids. From germline, CDR1 is SGHAT and CDR2 FQNNGV. Trimming shortened V by 5 bases and J by 11 bases, and 19 bases separated the two germline ends. The CDR3 sequence: CASSRAGGRQSQHC. CDR3 nucleotide sequence: TGTGCCAGCAGCAGGGCTGGGGGTCGACAGTCCCAGCATTGT.

Comments on this clonotype: Since the CDR3 does not end with the conserved phenylalanine or tryptophan, this likely comes from a read error. This sequence joins TRBV29-1 and TRBJ1-2, with D unclear. The CDR3 sequence is 13 residues long. The V gene's germline CDR1 is SQVTM and CDR2 ANQGSEA. Here the CDR3 DNA reads TGCAACGCCCGAGAAGATGTAATCTCGGGCTACACCATC. Amino acid sequence: CNAREDVISGYTI.

In regard to this clonotype: With a much larger clone just one base away, this may be a read error. V gene TRBV13 combines with J gene TRBJ1-4; D ambiguous. The CDR3 is 14 amino acids. Germline assignment: CDR1 PRHDT and CDR2 FYEKMQ (reference sequence). The CDR3 DNA follows: TGTGCCAGCAGCTTAGCCAGGAGTAATGAAAAACTGCTTTTT. This sequence encodes CASSLARSNEKLLF.

With regard to this clonotype: The conserved phenylalanine or tryptophan is not found at the CDR3 terminus, so this likely reflects a read error. The chain has TRBV29-1 and TRBJ2-7; 7 bases fit TRBD2. CDR3 length equals 14 residues. V was clipped by 3 bases and J by 1 base; unmatched bases: 6. Per germline, CDR1 SQVTM and CDR2 ANQGSEA. The CDR3 region has the DNA TGCAGCGTTGATGGCAGGACTAGTTCCTACGAGCAGTACCTC. The encoded protein is CSVDGRTSSYEQYL.

With regard to this clonotype: No conserved phenylalanine or tryptophan is present at the end of the CDR3, so a read error is the likely explanation. The chain links TRBV6-6 to TRBJ2-3; D call uncertain. There are 12 residues in the CDR3. Germline V CDR1 and CDR2: MNHNY, SVGAGI (reference sequence). CDR3 coding DNA: TGTGCCAGCAGTTACCGGGCAGATATGCAGTATATT. Protein: CASSYRADMQYI.

This chain connects TRBV12-3 or TRBV12-4 to TRBJ2-1; D is tentatively TRBD1 or TRBD2 (5 bases each). The CDR3 sequence is 14 residues long. V was pared by 11 bases and J by 4 bases, with 18 bases between. For the CDR3, the DNA is TGTGCCTTCAGTGCCGGGACGTTATACAATGAGCAGTTCTTC. It yields the protein CAFSAGTLYNEQFF.

This clonotype appeared a single time. The gene calls are TRBV20-1 and TRBJ2-1, with D possibly being TRBD2 (6 bases). Trimming removed 4 bases at V and 8 bases at J, with 18 bases between. Germline V CDR1 and CDR2: DFQATT, SNEGSKA (reference sequence). The CDR3 loop spans 14 amino acids. In DNA, the CDR3 is TGCAGTGCTAATTTCCCGACTAGTGTCTATGAGCAGTTCTTC. This encodes CSANFPTSVYEQFF.

The gene calls are TRBV19 and TRBJ1-3; D not resolved. The CDR3 runs 13 residues. The germline CDR1 and CDR2 sequences are LNHDA and SQIVND (reference sequence). V lost 7 bases and J 0 bases, leaving 7 bases between the germline ends. Written as DNA, the CDR3 is TGTGCCAGTATGGATAGCTCTGGAAACACCATATATTTT. It translates to CASMDSSGNTIYF.